This entry concerns a single T cell receptor beta chain. What antigen it recognizes has not been identified. Per-base qualities were not stored, and no clone one base away is much larger. These data are taken from a study of blood T cells in healthy people across ages (dated by TCRdb to 2014 to 2015). Context from the whole study: In model experiments, roughly one uniquely barcoded TCR beta cDNA molecule per two T cells was captured by template switching. Age-related changes in TCR beta repertoire diversity were measured in the study by deep sequencing normalized with unique cDNA molecular identifiers. Donors were grouped into four age groups: young (average 16 years), middle-aged (under 40), aged (over 55) and long-lived (about 89). To avoid experimental bias, donors of different ages were distributed randomly across sequencing lanes. Using the same blood draw, the study looked at two additional independent replicas of 1 million unique cDNA reads for two donors, one aged 18 to 30 and the other aged 80 or older. The paper as a whole reports these results and caveats: Estimates of total diversity from one million sequenced T cells were regarded as lower bounds and underestimates. Since profiling was done on bulk unsorted PBMCs, naive and antigen-experienced compartments could not be conclusively compared. Observed TCR beta diversity per million T cells fell roughly linearly with age, and a significant reduction was already apparent by age roughly 40. A strong correlation was found between observed TCR beta diversity and the percentage of naive T cells measured by flow cytometry. Compared with the aged group, more naive CD4+ T cells, fewer expanded clones and increased TCR diversity were shown by the long-lived group, suggesting age selection. Donor CMV infection status was unknown, potentially confounding age-related changes in expanded clonotypes.

Libraries came from 5' RACE. Data came from an Illumina HiSeq 2500. A second about 7 to 11 cycle PCR used a sample-barcoded 5' primer and a J-beta primer mix. A unique molecular identifier was introduced onto each TCR beta cDNA molecule by a template-switch 5' adaptor carrying 12 random nucleotides. At least 3 million CDR3-containing paired-end reads were obtained from each sample. The Mint cDNA synthesis kit, primed by a TRBC-specific oligonucleotide, was used to synthesize first-strand cDNA from all RNA. All cDNA was treated with uracil-DNA glycosylase and then went through a first 18-cycle PCR with the universal primers M1SS and BC2_uni_R. For the original study's pipeline: Normalization of each sample was performed by random selection of 1 million high-quality reads, each carrying a distinct molecular identifier. Instead of being binned into consensus sequences, reads with shared molecular identifiers were discarded. MiTCR, run with a Q25 quality threshold and the strictest error-elimination algorithm, handled CDR3 identification, clonotype clustering and error correction. A nonparametric unseen species model using Euler transformation provided a lower-bound estimate of total TCR beta diversity. TCRdb trimmed public reads at Q25 via fastp, called clones via MiXCR and kept in-frame beta chains. Every distinct CDR3 protein forms one entry, paired with its most common genes and DNA. None of the V and J calls come from the authors' own analysis; TCRdb made them. The sample table contains 650,000 to 800,000 distinct CDR3 sequences; only one count was recorded for 40% to 50% of them. The top ten clones comprise roughly a fifth of the sample.

Systemically healthy Caucasian individuals from Russia, approximately 39 in total and aged about 6 to 90 years, were included as donors. Ten milliliters of peripheral blood were drawn from each donor into EDTA-treated Vacutainer tubes. Ficoll-Paque density-gradient centrifugation was used to isolate PBMCs, with at least 7 million obtained per sample. Total RNA, at least 6 micrograms per sample, was extracted from PBMCs with Trizol reagent. For every donor, flow cytometry on a PBMC aliquot measured the percentage of naive CD45RAhigh/CD27high T cells. Per the germline V gene, LGHNA is the CDR1 and YSLEER is the CDR2. Here V drops 3 bases and J drops 6 bases, and the junction holds 9 bases not matched to any gene. Including cysteine and phenylalanine, the CDR3 has 15 amino acids. Only CDR3 DNA is held: 45 bases, read in frame from base 1.

The TCR originated in a man in his 60s in good health. Sequenced material: blood. This chain joins TRBV4-3 to TRBJ2-3, with TRBD1 identical over 7 junction bases. CDR3 protein: CASSQTDRDDDTQYF. The DNA reads as follows: TGCGCCAGCAGCCAGACCGACAGGGATGACGATACGCAGTATTTT.